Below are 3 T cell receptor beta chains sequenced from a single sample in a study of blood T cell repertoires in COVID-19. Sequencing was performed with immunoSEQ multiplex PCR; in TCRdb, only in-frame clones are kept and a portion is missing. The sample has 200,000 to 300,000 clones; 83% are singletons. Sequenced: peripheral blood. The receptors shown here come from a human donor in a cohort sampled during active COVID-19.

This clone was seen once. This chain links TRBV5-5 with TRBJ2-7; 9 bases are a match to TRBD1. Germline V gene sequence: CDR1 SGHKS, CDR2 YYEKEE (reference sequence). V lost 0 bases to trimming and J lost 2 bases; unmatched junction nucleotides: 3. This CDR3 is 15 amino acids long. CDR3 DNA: TGTGCCAGCAGCTTGGGGACAGGGGTCCCCTACGAGCAGTACTTC. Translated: CASSLGTGVPYEQYF.

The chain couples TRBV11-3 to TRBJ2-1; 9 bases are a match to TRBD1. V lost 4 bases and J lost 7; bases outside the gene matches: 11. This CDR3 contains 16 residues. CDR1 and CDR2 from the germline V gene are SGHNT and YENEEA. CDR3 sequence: CASSSRSGTGKNEQFF. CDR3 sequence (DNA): TGTGCCAGCAGCTCCCGATCCGGGACAGGGAAGAATGAGCAGTTCTTC.

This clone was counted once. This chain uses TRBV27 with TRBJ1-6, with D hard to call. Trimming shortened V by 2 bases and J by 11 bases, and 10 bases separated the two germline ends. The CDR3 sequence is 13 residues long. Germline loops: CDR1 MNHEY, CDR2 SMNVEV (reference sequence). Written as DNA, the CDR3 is TGTGCCAGCAGTTTAGAGGGAATGACACCCCTCCACTTT. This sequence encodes CASSLEGMTPLHF.